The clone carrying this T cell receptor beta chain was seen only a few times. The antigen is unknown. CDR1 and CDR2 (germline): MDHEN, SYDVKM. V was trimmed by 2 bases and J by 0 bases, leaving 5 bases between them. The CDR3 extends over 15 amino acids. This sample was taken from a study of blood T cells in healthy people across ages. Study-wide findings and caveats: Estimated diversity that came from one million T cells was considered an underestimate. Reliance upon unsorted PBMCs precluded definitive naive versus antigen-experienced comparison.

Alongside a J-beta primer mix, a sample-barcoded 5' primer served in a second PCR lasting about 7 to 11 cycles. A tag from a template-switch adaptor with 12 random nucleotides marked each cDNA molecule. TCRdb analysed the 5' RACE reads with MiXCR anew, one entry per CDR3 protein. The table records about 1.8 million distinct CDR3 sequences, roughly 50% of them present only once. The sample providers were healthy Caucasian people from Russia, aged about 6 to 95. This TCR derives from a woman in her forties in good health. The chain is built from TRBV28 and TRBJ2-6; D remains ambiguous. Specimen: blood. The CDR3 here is CASSLISSGANVLTF. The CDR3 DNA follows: TGTGCCAGCAGTTTAATATCCTCTGGGGCCAACGTCCTGACTTTC.